Sequencing of this TCR beta chain was carried out in a study of T-cell reconstitution after alpha-beta-depleted transplantation in children. TCRbeta library construction was performed incorporating unique molecular identifiers. TCRdb passed the PCR reads through MiXCR, listing each CDR3 protein once. Of around 240,000 distinct CDR3 sequences listed, around 8.9% are singletons. The CDR3 totals 12 residues. Germline V CDR1 and CDR2: SGDLS, YYNGEE. Deletions cut 3 bases from V and 7 bases from J, with 8 bases between. This clonotype was found many times. This sample comprised PBMCs from the stem cell graft donor, obtained from the stem cell graft. The source is a human donor who donated a stem cell graft to a child with SCID. This chain links TRBV9 with TRBJ2-1, with D hard to call. CDR3 DNA: TGTGCCAGCAGCGCCGATAGGAATGAGCAGTTCTTC. It translates to CASSADRNEQFF.